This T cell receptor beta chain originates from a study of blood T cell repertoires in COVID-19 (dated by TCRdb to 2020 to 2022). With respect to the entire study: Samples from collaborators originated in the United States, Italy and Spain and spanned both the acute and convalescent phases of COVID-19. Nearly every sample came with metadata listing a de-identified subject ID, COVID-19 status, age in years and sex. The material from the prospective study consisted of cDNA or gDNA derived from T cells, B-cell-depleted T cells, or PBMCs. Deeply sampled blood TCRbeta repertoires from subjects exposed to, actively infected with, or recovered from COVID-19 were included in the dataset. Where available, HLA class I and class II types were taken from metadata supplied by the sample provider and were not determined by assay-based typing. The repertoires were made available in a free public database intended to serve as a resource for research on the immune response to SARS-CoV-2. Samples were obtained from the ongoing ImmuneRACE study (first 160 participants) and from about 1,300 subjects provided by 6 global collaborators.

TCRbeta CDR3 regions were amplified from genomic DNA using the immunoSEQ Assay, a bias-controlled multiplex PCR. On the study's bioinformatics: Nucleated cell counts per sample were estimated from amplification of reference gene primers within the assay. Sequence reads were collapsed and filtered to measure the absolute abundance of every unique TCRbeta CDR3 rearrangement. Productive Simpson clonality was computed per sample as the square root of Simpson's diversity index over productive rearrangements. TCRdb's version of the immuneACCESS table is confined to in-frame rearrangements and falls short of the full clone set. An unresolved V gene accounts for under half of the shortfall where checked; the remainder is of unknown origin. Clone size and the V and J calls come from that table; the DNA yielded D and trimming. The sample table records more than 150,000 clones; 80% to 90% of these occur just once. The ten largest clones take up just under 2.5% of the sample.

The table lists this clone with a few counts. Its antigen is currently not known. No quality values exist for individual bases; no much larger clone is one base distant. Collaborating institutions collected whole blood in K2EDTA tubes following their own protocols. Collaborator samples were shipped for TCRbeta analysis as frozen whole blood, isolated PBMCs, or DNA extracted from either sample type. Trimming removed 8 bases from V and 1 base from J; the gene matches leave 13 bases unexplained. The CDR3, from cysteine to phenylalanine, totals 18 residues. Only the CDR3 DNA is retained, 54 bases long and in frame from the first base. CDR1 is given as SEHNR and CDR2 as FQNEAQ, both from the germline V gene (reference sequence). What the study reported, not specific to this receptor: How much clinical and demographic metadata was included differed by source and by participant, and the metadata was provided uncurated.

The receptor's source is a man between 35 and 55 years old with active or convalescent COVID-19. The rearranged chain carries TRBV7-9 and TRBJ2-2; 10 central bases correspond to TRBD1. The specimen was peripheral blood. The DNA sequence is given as TGTGCCAGCCCTGGTGGGACAGGGGCCCGGCAGAACACCGGGGAGCTGTTTTTT. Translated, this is CASPGGTGARQNTGELFF. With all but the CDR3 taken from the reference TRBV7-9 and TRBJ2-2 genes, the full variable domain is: DTGVSQNPRHKITKRGQNVTFRCDPISEHNRLYWYRQTLGQGPEFLTYFQNEAQLEKSRLLSDRFSAERPKGSFSTLEIQRTEQGDSAMYLCASPGGTGARQNTGELFFGEGSRLTVL.